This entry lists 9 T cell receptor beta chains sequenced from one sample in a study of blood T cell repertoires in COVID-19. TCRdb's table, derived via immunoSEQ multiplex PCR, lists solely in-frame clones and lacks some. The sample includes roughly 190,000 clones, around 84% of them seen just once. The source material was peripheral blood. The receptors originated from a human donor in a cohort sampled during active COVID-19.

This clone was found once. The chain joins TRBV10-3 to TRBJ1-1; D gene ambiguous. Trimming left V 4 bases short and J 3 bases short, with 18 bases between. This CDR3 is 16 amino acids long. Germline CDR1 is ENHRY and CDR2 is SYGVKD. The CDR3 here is CAISVGMGGIDTEAFF. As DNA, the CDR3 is TGTGCCATCAGTGTCGGTATGGGAGGGATTGACACTGAAGCTTTCTTT.

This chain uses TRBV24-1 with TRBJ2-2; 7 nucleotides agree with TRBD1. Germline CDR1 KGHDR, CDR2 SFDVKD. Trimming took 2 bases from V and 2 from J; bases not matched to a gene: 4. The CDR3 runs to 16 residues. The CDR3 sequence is CATSDSGTANTGELFF. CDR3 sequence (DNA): TGTGCCACCAGTGATTCCGGGACAGCCAACACCGGGGAGCTGTTTTTT.

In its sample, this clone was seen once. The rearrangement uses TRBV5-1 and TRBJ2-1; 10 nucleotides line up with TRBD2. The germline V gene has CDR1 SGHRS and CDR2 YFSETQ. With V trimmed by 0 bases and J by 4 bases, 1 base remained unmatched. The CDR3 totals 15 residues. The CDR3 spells CASSLEGLAYNEQFF. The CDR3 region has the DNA TGCGCCAGCAGCTTGGAGGGACTAGCGTACAATGAGCAGTTCTTC.

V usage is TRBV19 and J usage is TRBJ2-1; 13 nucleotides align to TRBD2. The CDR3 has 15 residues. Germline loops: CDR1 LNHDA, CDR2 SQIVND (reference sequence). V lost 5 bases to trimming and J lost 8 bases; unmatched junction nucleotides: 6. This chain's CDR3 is CASSETSGGWYEQFF. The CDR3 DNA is TGTGCCAGTAGTGAGACTAGCGGGGGGTGGTATGAGCAGTTCTTC.

The CDR3 here is CASSLEATGLYGYTF. CDR3 DNA sequence: TGTGCCAGCAGTTTGGAAGCCACAGGTCTCTATGGCTACACCTTC. The chain joins TRBV27 to TRBJ1-2, with D perhaps TRBD1 (5 bases). The germline gives CDR1 MNHEY, CDR2 SMNVEV (reference sequence). V lost 3 bases to trimming and J lost 4 bases, with 15 bases between them. This CDR3 has 15 amino acids.

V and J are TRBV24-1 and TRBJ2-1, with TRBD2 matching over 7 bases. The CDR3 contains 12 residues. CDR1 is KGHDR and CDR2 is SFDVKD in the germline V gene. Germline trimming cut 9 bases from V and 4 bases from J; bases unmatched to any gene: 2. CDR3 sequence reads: CATGEGYNEQFF. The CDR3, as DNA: TGTGCCACCGGGGAGGGGTACAATGAGCAGTTCTTC.

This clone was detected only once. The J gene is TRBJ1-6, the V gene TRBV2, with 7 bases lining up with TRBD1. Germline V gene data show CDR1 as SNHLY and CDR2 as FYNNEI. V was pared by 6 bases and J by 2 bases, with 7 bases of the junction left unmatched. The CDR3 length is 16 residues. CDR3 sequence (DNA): TGTGCCAGCAGACCCGACGGACAGGCCTATAATTCACCCCTCCACTTT. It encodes CASRPDGQAYNSPLHF. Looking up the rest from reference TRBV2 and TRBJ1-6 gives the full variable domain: EPEVTQTPSHQVTQMGQEVILRCVPISNHLYFYWYRQILGQKVEFLVSFYNNEISEKSEIFDDQFSVERPDGSNFTLKIRSTKLEDSAMYFCASRPDGQAYNSPLHFGNGTRLTVT.

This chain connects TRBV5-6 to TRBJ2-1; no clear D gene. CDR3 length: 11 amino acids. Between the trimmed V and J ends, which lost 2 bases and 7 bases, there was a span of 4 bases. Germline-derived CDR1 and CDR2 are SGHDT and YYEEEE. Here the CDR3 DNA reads TGTGCCAGCAGCTTCCAGAATGAGCAGTTCTTC. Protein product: CASSFQNEQFF. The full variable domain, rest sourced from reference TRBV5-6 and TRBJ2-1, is DAGVTQSPTHLIKTRGQQVTLRCSPKSGHDTVSWYQQALGQGPQFIFQYYEEEERQRGNFPDRFSGHQFPNYSSELNVNALLLGDSALYLCASSFQNEQFFGPGTRLTVL.

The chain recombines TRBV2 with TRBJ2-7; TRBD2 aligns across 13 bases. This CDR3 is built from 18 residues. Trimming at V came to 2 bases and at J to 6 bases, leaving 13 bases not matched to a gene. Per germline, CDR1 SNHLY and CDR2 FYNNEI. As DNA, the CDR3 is TGTGCCAGCAGTGAATTTCCTCCGGGACTAGCGGGATTTTCCGAGCAGTACTTC. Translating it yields CASSEFPPGLAGFSEQYF.